The next 3 T cell receptor beta chains were all read from a single sample in a study of T cell responses to AZD1222 COVID-19 vaccine. Sequenced by immunoSEQ multiplex PCR; TCRdb stores in-frame clones only, minus some. The sample lists about 100,000 clones; 86% were seen once. Sequencing was performed on peripheral blood, taken on day 0 of AZD1222 vaccination. Receptor source: an adult in good health.

This rearrangement joins TRBV24-1 to TRBJ2-2; 8 bases map to TRBD1. V shed 3 bases and J 5 bases; nucleotides not matched to a gene: 10. The V gene's germline CDR1 is KGHDR and CDR2 SFDVKD. The CDR3 spans 17 residues. As DNA, the CDR3 is TGTGCCACCAGTGATCGGGGCAGGGGGCGTGGGACCGGGGAGCTGTTTTTT. Encoded protein: CATSDRGRGRGTGELFF.

The V and J genes are TRBV12-3 or TRBV12-4 and TRBJ2-7; perhaps TRBD1 as D (7 bases). This CDR3 has 13 amino acids. Trimming left V 5 bases short and J 4 bases short, with 12 bases between. For the CDR3, the DNA is TGTGCCAGCAGTAGCAGGGGGGCGTACGAGCAGTACTTC. Its protein is CASSSRGAYEQYF.

V is TRBV30 and J is TRBJ1-1; tentatively, D is TRBD1 (6 bases). The V end was cut by 4 bases, the J end by 1 base, with 10 bases between. The CDR3 consists of 13 residues. Germline CDR1 GTSNPN, CDR2 SVGIG (reference sequence). The CDR3 spells CAWNRVSNTEAFF. CDR3 sequence (DNA): TGTGCCTGGAACAGGGTTTCGAACACTGAAGCTTTCTTT.